Listed below are T cell receptor beta chains from one sample, sequenced in a study of OX40 agonist ivuxolimab in advanced cancers. The assay was immunoSEQ multiplex PCR, and TCRdb's table has in-frame clones only and misses some. Of 35,000 to 40,000 clones in the sample, 82% are singletons; the top ten hold 1.5% to 2%. Sequencing used CD4+ or CD8+ T cells sorted from blood, obtained in a trial of the OX40 agonist ivuxolimab. Receptor source: an adult with an advanced solid tumor such as melanoma, head and neck, liver or kidney cancer. Both conserved end residues are part of each CDR3. D genes are given only for firm matches. Size is stated for part of the rows, as once, few or many counts, or as a class when the clone is expanded.

TRBV2	TRBD2	.	TRBJ2-5	TGTGCCAGCAGGCTGGGGGCCCTAGCGGGGGGTAAAGAGACCCAGTACTTC	CASRLGALAGGKETQYF
TRBV5-4	TRBD2	.	TRBJ2-2	TGTGCCAGCAGCAAGGAAGCGGGAGTCGGGGAGCTGTTTTTT	CASSKEAGVGELFF
TRBV28	TRBD1	.	TRBJ2-3	TGTGCCAGCAGCCCCAGGGGGAATACGCAGTATTTT	CASSPRGNTQYF
TRBV19	.	.	TRBJ2-6	TGTGCCAGTAGTATAGATACCGATCTGATCTCTGGGGCCAACGTCCTGACTTTC	CASSIDTDLISGANVLTF
TRBV27	.	.	TRBJ2-5	TGTGCCAGCAGCTTTAAATTCCGGGGTCCCGAGACCCAGTACTTC	CASSFKFRGPETQYF
TRBV7-9	.	.	TRBJ1-2	TGTGCCAGCAGCTCTGGATTTAGGGCTGGCTACACCTTC	CASSSGFRAGYTF
TRBV30	.	.	TRBJ2-3	TGTGCCTGGAGACCAGACACAGATACGCAGTATTTT	CAWRPDTDTQYF
TRBV6-1	TRBD1	.	TRBJ1-2	TGTGCCAGCAGTGACTACAGGGGTGATGGCTACACCTTC	CASSDYRGDGYTF
TRBV2	.	.	TRBJ2-3	TGTGCCAGCAGTGGGGGGGCAGGGGACCTAAGCACAGATACGCAGTATTTT	CASSGGAGDLSTDTQYF
TRBV4-1	TRBD1	.	TRBJ2-7	TGCGCCAGCAGCCAAGATTGGCAGGGGGCCACCTACGAGCAGTACTTC	CASSQDWQGATYEQYF
TRBV6-1	.	.	TRBJ2-1	TGTGCCACGGACAGTCCTGCGTACAATGAGCAGTTCTTC	CATDSPAYNEQFF
TRBV4-2	.	.	TRBJ2-7	TGTGCCAGCAGCCAAGTGGTTGACAGGTCCTACGAGCAGTACTTC	CASSQVVDRSYEQYF
TRBV6-5	TRBD1	once	TRBJ2-1	TGTGCCAGCAGGTCTTGGGTGACAGGGATGGATGAGCAGTTCTTC	CASRSWVTGMDEQFF
TRBV5-4	.	.	TRBJ2-7	TGTGCCAGCAGCCCCGGGACAACGAAGGTGCAGTACTTC	CASSPGTTKVQYF
TRBV10-3	.	.	TRBJ1-2	TGTGCCATCAAAGAAGGGGGGAGGGGTGGGCCCGCTAACTTC	CAIKEGGRGGPANF
TRBV2	.	.	TRBJ1-2	TGTGCCAGCAAGGAGTTCAGGGGTGGCTACACCTTC	CASKEFRGGYTF
TRBV11-2	TRBD1	.	TRBJ2-2	TGTGCCAGCAGCACTGGACAGGGGGCCTATCTTGGGGAGCTGTTTTTT	CASSTGQGAYLGELFF
TRBV14	TRBD1	.	TRBJ1-1	TGTGCCAGCATCAGACTCCGGGACAGAGCGAACACTGAAGCTTTCTTT	CASIRLRDRANTEAFF
TRBV28	.	.	TRBJ1-4	TGTGCCAGCAGTTTGCCCGGCACTACTAATGAAAAACTGTTTTTT	CASSLPGTTNEKLFF
TRBV9	.	.	TRBJ2-6	TGTGCCAGCAGCCCATATGGGGCCAACGTCCTGACTTTC	CASSPYGANVLTF
TRBV28	.	.	TRBJ1-5	TGTGCCAGCAGTTTGGGGCTAGAGAAGCCCCAGCATTTT	CASSLGLEKPQHF
TRBV6-4	.	once	TRBJ2-1	TGTGCCAGCAGTGACTCGGGCGCTACGCCCTACAATGAGCAGTTCTTC	CASSDSGATPYNEQFF
TRBV4-1	.	.	TRBJ2-2	TGCGCCAGCAGCCAAGGCACTGGGGGCTCTTACACCGGGGAGCTGTTTTTT	CASSQGTGGSYTGELFF
TRBV4-1	TRBD1	.	TRBJ1-5	TGCGCCAGCAGCCAAGATTTGTACAGGGGATTAGGGCAGCCCCAGCATTTT	CASSQDLYRGLGQPQHF
TRBV7-8	TRBD2	.	TRBJ2-1	TGTGCCAGCAGCTTAATTCGAGCGGGAGGCGATGAGCAGTTCTTC	CASSLIRAGGDEQFF
TRBV12-5	.	.	TRBJ2-5	TGTGCTAGTGGTTTTTCAAGGGCTGATGAGACCCAGTACTTC	CASGFSRADETQYF
TRBV6-6	.	once	TRBJ2-7	TGTGCCAGCAGTTACTCGGGTGACTACGAGCAGTACTTC	CASSYSGDYEQYF
TRBV7-3	.	few	TRBJ2-7	TGTGCCAGCAGCTTAACTGGACAGACCTCCTACGAGCAGTACTTC	CASSLTGQTSYEQYF
TRBV27	.	.	TRBJ2-2	TGTGCCAGCAGTTTAGTGACGGTAAACACCGGGGAGCTGTTTTTT	CASSLVTVNTGELFF
TRBV4-1	.	medium-sized	TRBJ2-2	TGCGCCAGCAGCCAAGATTCGGTCAGAAAAGGGGGAAGCGGGGAGCTGTTTTTT	CASSQDSVRKGGSGELFF
TRBV25-1	.	.	TRBJ2-5	TGTGCCAGCAGTGAAATTAGAAGAGAGACCCAGTACTTC	CASSEIRRETQYF
TRBV7-8	.	.	TRBJ2-2	TGTGCCAGCAGCCAAGAAGGGCGAACTAGCCGGCCCGGGGAGCTGTTTTTT	CASSQEGRTSRPGELFF
TRBV5-8	.	.	TRBJ1-1	TGTGCCAGCAGCACCCCTCTGGGGAACACTGAAGCTTTCTTT	CASSTPLGNTEAFF
TRBV27	TRBD2	.	TRBJ2-1	TGTGCCAGCAGTTTTGTAGCGGGAGGCCTACAAAGCTCCTACAATGAGCAGTTCTTC	CASSFVAGGLQSSYNEQFF
TRBV7-2	.	few	TRBJ2-3	TGTGCCAGCAGCTTAAGGGATACGCAGTATTTT	CASSLRDTQYF
TRBV14	.	.	TRBJ2-3	TGTGCCAGCAGCCAATTGAACAGAGGCACAGATACGCAGTATTTT	CASSQLNRGTDTQYF
TRBV10-3	.	once	TRBJ2-1	TGTGCCATCAGTGAGGCCCAAGGAGCAGGGGCTATGGATAATGAGCAGTTCTTC	CAISEAQGAGAMDNEQFF
TRBV11-2	.	.	TRBJ1-1	TGTGCCAGCAGCTTAGAAGGGTTCACTGAAGCTTTCTTT	CASSLEGFTEAFF
TRBV7-9	.	.	TRBJ1-2	TGTGCCAGCAGCTTAGTTAATCCACCTAGCTATGGCTACACCTTC	CASSLVNPPSYGYTF
TRBV2	.	few	TRBJ1-3	TGTGCCAGCGAACTCTCTGGAAACACCATATATTTT	CASELSGNTIYF
TRBV5-4	TRBD1	.	TRBJ2-7	TGTGCCAGCAGCTCCGGGACAGCTTCCTACGAGCAGTACTTC	CASSSGTASYEQYF
TRBV2	.	medium-sized	TRBJ2-5	TGTGCCAGCAATCTTCAGGCGGGTCAAGAGACCCAGTACTTC	CASNLQAGQETQYF
TRBV7-6	.	few	TRBJ1-5	TGTGCCAGCAGCTTAGATGCGAATAGCAATCAGCCCCAGCATTTT	CASSLDANSNQPQHF
TRBV6-1	.	few	TRBJ2-1	TGTGCCAGCAGTGTGTGGGGATTCGAGCAGTTCTTC	CASSVWGFEQFF
TRBV7-9	.	.	TRBJ2-2	TGTGCCAGCAGCCGACCAGAGCCCGGGGAGCTGTTTTTT	CASSRPEPGELFF
TRBV2	.	few	TRBJ2-5	TGTGCCAGCAGTGACCGGGGTATGGGGGAGACCCAGTACTTC	CASSDRGMGETQYF
TRBV9	.	.	TRBJ1-1	TGTGCCAGCAGCGTAGGAGGGGGGGTCACTGAAGCTTTCTTT	CASSVGGGVTEAFF
TRBV6-5	.	once	TRBJ1-1	TGTGCCAGCAGGGGGGGGGACATAAGGGTGGCTGAAGCTTTCTTT	CASRGGDIRVAEAFF
TRBV9	TRBD2	.	TRBJ2-1	TGTGCCAGCAGCTTTTCTTTAGCGGGAGGGCCCTACAATGAGCAGTTCTTC	CASSFSLAGGPYNEQFF
TRBV2	TRBD1	.	TRBJ1-2	TGTGCCAGCAGTCCGGGACAGAACTATGGCTACACCTTC	CASSPGQNYGYTF
TRBV28	TRBD1	.	TRBJ2-7	TGTGCCAGCACCCCGACAGGGGGCCGGTACGAGCAGTACTTC	CASTPTGGRYEQYF
TRBV5-3	.	.	TRBJ2-5	TGTGCCAGAAGCTTTCAAGAGACCCAGTACTTC	CARSFQETQYF
TRBV2	.	.	TRBJ2-5	TGTGCCAGCAGTGAATATAGTGGGAGGGGGGCCCAGTACTTC	CASSEYSGRGAQYF
TRBV10-3	TRBD1	.	TRBJ1-1	TGTGCCATCAGTGTGGGACAGAAAAACACTGAAGCTTTCTTT	CAISVGQKNTEAFF
TRBV10-2	.	.	TRBJ2-7	TGCGCCAGCACCCGGGGGTCAACCTACGAGCAGTACTTC	CASTRGSTYEQYF